This is a list of T cell receptor beta chains from one sample in a study of CD8+CD57+ T cells in acquired aplastic anemia. TCRdb ran MiXCR on the reads and lists one entry per CDR3 protein. This sample carries some 170,000 distinct CDR3 sequences, about 64% of them seen once, and the ten largest clones take 40% to 60%. What was sequenced was sorted CD4+, CD8+, or CD8+CD57+ T cells (not recorded which) from PBMCs. The receptors stem from a human donor with aplastic anemia. The CDR3 runs from the conserved cysteine through the conserved F or W. A D gene is named only where the DNA matches it firmly. The size of a clone is reported for some rows only, either as once, few or many, or as a class for expanded clones.

V gene	J gene	D gene	clone size	CDR3 DNA	CDR3 protein
TRBV9	TRBJ1-1	TRBD1	few	TGTGCCAGCAGCGTAGACAGGGGGGGAGGCACTGAAGCTTTCTTT	CASSVDRGGGTEAFF
TRBV24-1	TRBJ2-3	TRBD2	.	TGTGCCACCAGTGCGACTAGCGGGGGCACAGATACGCAGTATTTT	CATSATSGGTDTQYF
TRBV4-2	TRBJ2-6	TRBD2	.	TGTGCCAGCAGCCAAGGGACTAGCGGCTCTGGGGCCAACGTCCTGACTTTC	CASSQGTSGSGANVLTF
TRBV7-6	TRBJ1-2	.	.	TGTGCCAGCAGCCCGAGAGACAGGACAGAGCTTAACTATGGCTACACCTTC	CASSPRDRTELNYGYTF
TRBV19	TRBJ2-5	.	many	TGTGCCAGTAGTATCGGTCAACCATTCGGGACCCAGTACTTC	CASSIGQPFGTQYF
TRBV5-1	TRBJ1-1	.	.	TGCGCCAGCAGCTTGGACAGGGCGGAGATAAACTCTGAAGCTTTCTTT	CASSLDRAEINSEAFF
TRBV12-3/TRBV12-4	TRBJ1-6	.	.	TGTGCCAGCAGCGACATTGAGGAGGACTCACCCCTCCACTTT	CASSDIEEDSPLHF
TRBV7-9	TRBJ2-2	.	.	TGTGCCATCCACCGGATGGGGTCCGGGGAGCTGTTTTTT	CAIHRMGSGELFF
TRBV5-1	TRBJ2-7	.	.	TGCGCCAGCAGACTCGATACAGGGACCTCCTACGAGCAGTACTTC	CASRLDTGTSYEQYF
TRBV7-9	TRBJ1-1	.	.	TGTGCCAGCAAGCTTGGGGGCATGAACACTGAAGCTTTCTTT	CASKLGGMNTEAFF
TRBV7-3	TRBJ1-2	TRBD1	.	TGTGCCAGCAGCTTGACAGGGATCGGAGGCTATGGCTACACCTTC	CASSLTGIGGYGYTF
TRBV7-2	TRBJ2-1	.	.	TGTGCCAGCGGGTACTCGAGCTCCTACAATGAGCAGTTCTTC	CASGYSSSYNEQFF
TRBV7-9	TRBJ1-2	.	.	TGTGCCAGCAGCGTAGGCTCTGGACAGATAATAGATGGCTACACCTTC	CASSVGSGQIIDGYTF
TRBV20-1	TRBJ2-5	TRBD2	.	TGCAGTGCTCAGGGTTCAGCGGGGGTGTCGCGTGAGACCCAGTACTTC	CSAQGSAGVSRETQYF
TRBV7-8	TRBJ2-7	.	.	TGTGCCAGCAGTGAAGGCCGCGGGGTCTCCTACGAGCAGTACTTC	CASSEGRGVSYEQYF
TRBV2	TRBJ2-1	TRBD2	few	TGTGCCAGCAGTCCCACTAGCGGGGAGATCGGTGAGCAGTTCTTC	CASSPTSGEIGEQFF
TRBV9	TRBJ1-6	.	.	TGTGCCAGCAGCTCCATGGGCCTAGGAAATTCACCCCTCCACTTT	CASSSMGLGNSPLHF
TRBV25-1	TRBJ2-7	.	.	TGTGCCAGCAGTTACCCCAAGGGGCTGGTGTACGAGCAGTACTTC	CASSYPKGLVYEQYF
TRBV18	TRBJ2-7	TRBD1	.	TGTGCCAGCTCACCACCGGAGGGACAGGACTCCTACGAGCAGTACTTC	CASSPPEGQDSYEQYF
TRBV5-1	TRBJ2-7	.	few	TGCGCCAGCAGCGCTGCTGGGGGTGGCTACGAGCAGTACTTC	CASSAAGGGYEQYF
TRBV19	TRBJ2-6	.	.	TGTGCCAGTAACATGCCGCACAGGGAGCATGGGGCCAACGTCCTGACTTTC	CASNMPHREHGANVLTF
TRBV2	TRBJ1-2	.	.	TGTGCCAGCAGTGAATGGGTCTATGGCTACACCTTC	CASSEWVYGYTF
TRBV9	TRBJ2-7	TRBD2	.	TGTGCCAGCAGTTCTAGCGGGGTAAGCTCCTACGAGCAGTACTTC	CASSSSGVSSYEQYF
TRBV20-1	TRBJ1-1	.	.	TGCAGTGCTTCTCCTGAAGCTTTCTTT	CSASPEAFF
TRBV25-1	TRBJ1-5	.	many	TGTGCCATCCCTCAGGGTGGAAGCAATCAGCCCCAGCATTTT	CAIPQGGSNQPQHF
TRBV24-1	TRBJ2-3	.	.	TGTGCCACCAGTGGGCGGTTGGGCAGAGCGGGCCAAAGGGCAGATACGCAGTACTTT	CATSGRLGRAGQRADTQYF
TRBV24-1	TRBJ2-3	.	.	TGTGCCACCAGTGATTTTAAAGGGGGTGGGACAGATACGCAGTATTTT	CATSDFKGGGTDTQYF
TRBV28	TRBJ1-2	.	.	TGTGCCAGCAGTTTTAGTGCTTTAGACTATGGCTACACCTTC	CASSFSALDYGYTF
TRBV4-1	TRBJ1-5	.	.	TGCGCCAGCAGCCAAGAGGAGGTAAGGGACCACCAGGATAGTCAGCCCCAGCATTTT	CASSQEEVRDHQDSQPQHF
TRBV29-1	TRBJ2-1	TRBD1	.	TGCAGTCTGACAGGGCACAATGAGCAGTTCTTC	CSLTGHNEQFF
TRBV19	TRBJ2-7	TRBD1	.	TGTGCCAGTAGTATGGGACAGGGGGGCGAGCAGTACTTC	CASSMGQGGEQYF
TRBV29-1	TRBJ2-7	.	few	TGCAGCGGTGGGGCAGGACGCGAGCAGTACTTC	CSGGAGREQYF
TRBV9	TRBJ2-2	.	.	TGTGCCAGCAGCCCCTTGGGCGGGGAGCTGTTTTTT	CASSPLGGELFF
TRBV29-1	TRBJ2-3	TRBD2	.	TGCAGCGTGACCAAGCGCGGGGGGGCCGAAGATACGCAGTATTTT	CSVTKRGGAEDTQYF
TRBV19	TRBJ2-7	TRBD1	few	TGTGCCAGTAGGAAACAGGGGACCTACGAGCAGTACTTC	CASRKQGTYEQYF
TRBV5-4	TRBJ2-1	.	.	TGTGCCAGCAGGGAGAAGGGCAGCGCCCGTAATGAGCAGTTCTTC	CASREKGSARNEQFF
TRBV13	TRBJ1-4	TRBD1	.	TGTGCCAGCAGCTTGGGACAGGGCGGAAAACTGTTTTTT	CASSLGQGGKLFF
TRBV10-3	TRBJ1-2	TRBD1	.	TGTGCCATCAGTCTGGACAGGGAGGAGGATGGCTACACCTTC	CAISLDREEDGYTF
TRBV7-9	TRBJ2-1	TRBD2	.	TGTGCCAGCAGCCCCGGACTAGCGGGGTTGTTTATGATGGACAATGAGCAGTTCTTC	CASSPGLAGLFMMDNEQFF
TRBV20-1	TRBJ2-1	.	.	TGCAGTGCCCCATCCTACAATGAGCAGCTCTTC	CSAPSYNEQLF
TRBV7-2	TRBJ2-3	.	.	TGTGCCAGCAGCCTAGATTCTTCGTACCAGCAGTATTTT	CASSLDSSYQQYF
TRBV20-1	TRBJ2-5	.	.	TGCAGTGCTAGAGGAGGGGACCGCCAAGAGACCCAGTACTTC	CSARGGDRQETQYF
TRBV15	TRBJ2-5	TRBD2	.	TGTGCCACCAGCACCGCCCGCCGGGGGACTAGCGTTCAAGAGACCCAGTACTTC	CATSTARRGTSVQETQYF
TRBV20-1	TRBJ2-7	TRBD2	few	TGCAGTGCTAAGCGGGAGAGCTCCTACGAGCAGTACTTC	CSAKRESSYEQYF
TRBV7-2	TRBJ2-3	.	once	TGTGCCAGCAGCCCCCACACAGATACGCAGTATTTT	CASSPHTDTQYF
TRBV15	TRBJ1-5	.	few	TGTGCCACCAGCAGAGATACCGGGGGTAGCAATCAGCCCCAGCATTTT	CATSRDTGGSNQPQHF
TRBV9	TRBJ2-1	.	.	TGTGCCAGCAGCGTAGCCCCTACAGAAGGTGAGCAGTTCTTC	CASSVAPTEGEQFF
TRBV10-3	TRBJ1-6	.	.	TGTGCCATCAGGGAGAGCCCTTATGATACCAATTCACCCCTCCACTTT	CAIRESPYDTNSPLHF
TRBV24-1	TRBJ1-2	.	.	TGTGCCACCAGTGATAGGGGCAGGGGACCCTCTAACTATGGCTACACCTTC	CATSDRGRGPSNYGYTF
TRBV19	TRBJ1-4	.	.	TGTGCCAGTACCTACAGGGAAAAACTGTTTTTT	CASTYREKLFF
TRBV19	TRBJ2-7	.	.	TGTGCCAGTAGTATTGTGTGGGGACTGAGCTACGAGCAGTACTTC	CASSIVWGLSYEQYF
TRBV6-4	TRBJ1-5	.	many	TGTGCCAGCAGTGACTCGGGGGGGGGCAATCAGCCCCAGCATTTT	CASSDSGGGNQPQHF
TRBV7-9	TRBJ2-7	.	.	TGTGCCAGCAGCTTAGTCACCGGGGACGGGATCGAGCAGTACTTC	CASSLVTGDGIEQYF
TRBV6-1	TRBJ1-1	.	.	TGTGCCAGCAGTGAGACAGTAGGTACTGAAGCTTTCTTT	CASSETVGTEAFF